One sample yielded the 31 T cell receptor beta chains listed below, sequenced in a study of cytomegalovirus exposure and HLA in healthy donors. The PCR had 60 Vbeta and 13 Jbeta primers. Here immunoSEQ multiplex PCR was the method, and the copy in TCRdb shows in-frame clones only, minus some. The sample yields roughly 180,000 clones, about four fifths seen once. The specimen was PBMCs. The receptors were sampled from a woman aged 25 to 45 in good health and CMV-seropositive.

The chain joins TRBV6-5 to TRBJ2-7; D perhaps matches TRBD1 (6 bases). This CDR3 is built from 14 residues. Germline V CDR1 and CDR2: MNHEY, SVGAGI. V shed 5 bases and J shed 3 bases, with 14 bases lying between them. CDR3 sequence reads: CASSTGGQSYEQYF. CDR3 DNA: TGTGCCAGCAGTACCGGTGGACAGAGCTACGAGCAGTACTTC.

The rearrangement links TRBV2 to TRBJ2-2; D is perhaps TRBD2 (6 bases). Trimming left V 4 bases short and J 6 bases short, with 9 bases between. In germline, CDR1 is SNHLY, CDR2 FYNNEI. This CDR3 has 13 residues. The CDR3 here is CASSGGAAGELFF. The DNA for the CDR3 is TGTGCCAGCAGTGGCGGGGCCGCCGGGGAGCTGTTTTTT.

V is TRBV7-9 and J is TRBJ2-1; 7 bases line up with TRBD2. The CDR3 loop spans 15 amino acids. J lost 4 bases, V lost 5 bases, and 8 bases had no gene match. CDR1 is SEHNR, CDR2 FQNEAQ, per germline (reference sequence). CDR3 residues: CASSPLAENYNEQFF. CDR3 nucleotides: TGTGCCAGCAGCCCCCTAGCGGAAAATTACAATGAGCAGTTCTTC.

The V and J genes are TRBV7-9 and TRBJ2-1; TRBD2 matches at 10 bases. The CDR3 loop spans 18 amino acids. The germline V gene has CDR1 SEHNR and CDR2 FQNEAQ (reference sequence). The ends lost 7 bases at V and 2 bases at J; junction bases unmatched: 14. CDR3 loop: CASTGGDRLAGAYNEQFF. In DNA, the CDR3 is TGTGCCAGCACCGGGGGGGATCGGCTAGCGGGGGCCTACAATGAGCAGTTCTTC.

The CDR3 DNA follows: TGTGCCATCAGGCGGGAGGGCCCCACAGATACGCAGTATTTT. It encodes CAIRREGPTDTQYF. This chain links TRBV10-3 with TRBJ2-3, with 9 nucleotides matching TRBD2. The ends lost 6 bases at V and 2 bases at J; junction bases unmatched: 3. The CDR3 has 14 residues. Germline V gene data show CDR1 as ENHRY and CDR2 as SYGVKD.

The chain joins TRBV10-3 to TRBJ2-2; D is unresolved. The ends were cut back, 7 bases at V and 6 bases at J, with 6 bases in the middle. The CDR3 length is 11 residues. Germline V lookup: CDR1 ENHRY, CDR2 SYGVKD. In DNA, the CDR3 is TGTGCCATCACCCTAGCCGGGGAGCTGTTTTTT. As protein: CAITLAGELFF.

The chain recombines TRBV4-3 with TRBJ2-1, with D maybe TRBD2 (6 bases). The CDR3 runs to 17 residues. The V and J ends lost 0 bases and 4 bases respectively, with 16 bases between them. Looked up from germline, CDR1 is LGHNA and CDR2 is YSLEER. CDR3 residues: CASSQDLRGFGYNEQFF. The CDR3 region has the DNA TGCGCCAGCAGCCAAGATCTCCGGGGGTTTGGGTACAATGAGCAGTTCTTC.

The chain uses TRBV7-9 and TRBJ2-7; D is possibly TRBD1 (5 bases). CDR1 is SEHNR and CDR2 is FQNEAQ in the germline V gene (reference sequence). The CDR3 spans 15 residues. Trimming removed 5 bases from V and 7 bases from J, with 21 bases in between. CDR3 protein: CASSPVGALLGEQYF. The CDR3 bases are TGTGCCAGCAGCCCGGTTGGGGCTCTGTTGGGGGAGCAGTACTTC.

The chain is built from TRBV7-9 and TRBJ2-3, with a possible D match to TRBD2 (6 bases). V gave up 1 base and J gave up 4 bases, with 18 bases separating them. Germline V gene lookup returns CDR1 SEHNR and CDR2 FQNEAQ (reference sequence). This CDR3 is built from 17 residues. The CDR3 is CASSLGTNSFPSDTQYF. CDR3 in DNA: TGTGCCAGCAGCTTAGGGACTAATTCTTTCCCCTCAGATACGCAGTATTTT.

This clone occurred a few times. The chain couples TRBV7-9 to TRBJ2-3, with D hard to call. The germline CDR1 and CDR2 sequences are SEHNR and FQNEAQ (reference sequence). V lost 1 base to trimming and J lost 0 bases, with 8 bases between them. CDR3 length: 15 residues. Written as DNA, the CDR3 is TGTGCCAGCAGCTTAGTCGGTTCCAGCACAGATACGCAGTATTTT. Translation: CASSLVGSSTDTQYF.

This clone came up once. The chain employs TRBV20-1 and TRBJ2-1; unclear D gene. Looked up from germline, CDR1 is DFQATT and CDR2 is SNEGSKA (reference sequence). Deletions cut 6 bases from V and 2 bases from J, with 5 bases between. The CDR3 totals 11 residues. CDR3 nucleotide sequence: TGCAGTGCCCGTCCCTACAATGAGCAGTTCTTC. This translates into CSARPYNEQFF.

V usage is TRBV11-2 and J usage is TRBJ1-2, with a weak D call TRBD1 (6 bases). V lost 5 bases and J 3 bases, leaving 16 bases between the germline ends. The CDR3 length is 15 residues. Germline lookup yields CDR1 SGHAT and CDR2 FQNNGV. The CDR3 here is CASSTFRGPHYGYTF. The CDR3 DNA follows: TGTGCCAGCAGCACCTTCAGGGGCCCCCACTATGGCTACACCTTC.

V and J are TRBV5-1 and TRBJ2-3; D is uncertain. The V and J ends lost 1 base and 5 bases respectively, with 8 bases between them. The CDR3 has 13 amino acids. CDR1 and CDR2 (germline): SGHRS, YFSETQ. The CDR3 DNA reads TGCGCCAGCAGCTTGCGGGTACAAGATACGCAGTATTTT. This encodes CASSLRVQDTQYF.

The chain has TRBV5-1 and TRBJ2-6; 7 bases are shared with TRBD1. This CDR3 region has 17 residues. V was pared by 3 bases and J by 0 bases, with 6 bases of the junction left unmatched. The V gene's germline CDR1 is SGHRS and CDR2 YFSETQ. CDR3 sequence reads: CASSYGQAISGANVLTF. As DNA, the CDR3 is TGCGCCAGCAGCTACGGACAGGCAATCTCTGGGGCCAACGTCCTGACTTTC. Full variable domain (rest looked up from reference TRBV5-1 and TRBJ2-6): KAGVTQTPRYLIKTRGQQVTLSCSPISGHRSVSWYQQTPGQGLQFLFEYFSETQRNKGNFPGRFSGRQFSNSRSEMNVSTLELGDSALYLCASSYGQAISGANVLTFGAGSRLTVL.

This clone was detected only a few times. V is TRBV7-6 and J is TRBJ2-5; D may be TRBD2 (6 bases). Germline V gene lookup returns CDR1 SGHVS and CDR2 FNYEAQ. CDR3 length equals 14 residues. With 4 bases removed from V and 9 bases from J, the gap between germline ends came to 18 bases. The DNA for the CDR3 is TGTGCCAGCAGCTCGGGGGTTCTCGGTTCGGCCCAGTACTTC. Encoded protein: CASSSGVLGSAQYF.

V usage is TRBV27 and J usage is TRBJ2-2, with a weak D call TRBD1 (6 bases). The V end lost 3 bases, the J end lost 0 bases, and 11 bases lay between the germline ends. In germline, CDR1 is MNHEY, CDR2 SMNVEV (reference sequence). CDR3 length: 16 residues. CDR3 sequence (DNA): TGTGCCAGCAGTTTTTACAGGGTAGCGAACACCGGGGAGCTGTTTTTT. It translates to CASSFYRVANTGELFF.

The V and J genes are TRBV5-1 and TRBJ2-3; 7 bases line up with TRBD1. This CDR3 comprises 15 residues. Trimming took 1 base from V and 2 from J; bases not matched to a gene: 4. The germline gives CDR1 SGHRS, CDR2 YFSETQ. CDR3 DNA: TGCGCCAGCAGCTTGTTGGACAGGAACACAGATACGCAGTATTTT. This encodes CASSLLDRNTDTQYF.

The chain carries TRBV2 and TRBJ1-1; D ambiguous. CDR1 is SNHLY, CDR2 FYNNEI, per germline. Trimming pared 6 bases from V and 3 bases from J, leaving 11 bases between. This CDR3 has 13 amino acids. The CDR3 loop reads CASRREADTEAFF. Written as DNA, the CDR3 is TGTGCCAGCAGGAGGGAGGCCGACACTGAAGCTTTCTTT.

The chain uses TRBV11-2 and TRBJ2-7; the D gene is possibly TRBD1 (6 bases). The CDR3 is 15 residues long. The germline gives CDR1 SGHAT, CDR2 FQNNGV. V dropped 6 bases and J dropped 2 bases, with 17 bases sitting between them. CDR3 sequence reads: CASRHIRDKPYEQYF. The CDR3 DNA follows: TGTGCCAGCAGACATATCCGGGACAAACCCTACGAGCAGTACTTC.

The CDR3 reads CASSLAEGTLGGTDTQYF. The CDR3 DNA reads TGTGCCAGCAGCTTAGCGGAGGGGACGTTGGGAGGAACAGATACGCAGTATTTT. The chain uses TRBV13 and TRBJ2-3, with D possibly being TRBD2 (6 bases). The CDR3 runs 18 residues. CDR1 PRHDT and CDR2 FYEKMQ come from the germline V gene (reference sequence). V was clipped by 1 base and J by 3 bases, with 20 bases between them.

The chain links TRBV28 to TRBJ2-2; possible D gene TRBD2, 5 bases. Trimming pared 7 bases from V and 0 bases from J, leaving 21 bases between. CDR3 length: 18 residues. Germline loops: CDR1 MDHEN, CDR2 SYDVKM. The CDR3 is CASNLDTRWRTNTGELFF. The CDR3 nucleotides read TGTGCCAGCAACCTGGATACGCGTTGGAGGACGAACACCGGGGAGCTGTTTTTT.

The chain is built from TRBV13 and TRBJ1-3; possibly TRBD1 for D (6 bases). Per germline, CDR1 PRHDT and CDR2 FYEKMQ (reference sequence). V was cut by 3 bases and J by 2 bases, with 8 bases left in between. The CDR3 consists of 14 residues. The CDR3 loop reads CASSFPGAGNTIYF. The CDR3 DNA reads TGTGCCAGCAGCTTTCCAGGGGCTGGAAACACCATATATTTT.

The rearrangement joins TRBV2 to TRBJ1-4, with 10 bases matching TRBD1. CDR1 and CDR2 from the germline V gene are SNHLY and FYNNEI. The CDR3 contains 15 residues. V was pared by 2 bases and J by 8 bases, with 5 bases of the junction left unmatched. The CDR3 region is CASSEHGQGGEKLFF. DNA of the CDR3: TGTGCCAGCAGTGAACATGGACAGGGGGGGGAAAAACTGTTTTTT.

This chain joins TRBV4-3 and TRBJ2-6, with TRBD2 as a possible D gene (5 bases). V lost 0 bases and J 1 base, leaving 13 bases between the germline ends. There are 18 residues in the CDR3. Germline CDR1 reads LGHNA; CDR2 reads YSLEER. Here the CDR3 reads CASSQDPGSSSGANVLTF. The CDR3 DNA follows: TGCGCCAGCAGCCAAGATCCGGGGTCCTCATCTGGGGCCAACGTCCTGACTTTC.

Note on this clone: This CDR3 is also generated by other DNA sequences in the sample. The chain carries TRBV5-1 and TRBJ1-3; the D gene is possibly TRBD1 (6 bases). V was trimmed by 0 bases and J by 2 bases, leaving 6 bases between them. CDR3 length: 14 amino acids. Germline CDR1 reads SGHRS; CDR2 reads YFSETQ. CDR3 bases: TGCGCCAGCAGCTTGGGACAGGCTGGAAACACCATATATTTT. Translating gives CASSLGQAGNTIYF.

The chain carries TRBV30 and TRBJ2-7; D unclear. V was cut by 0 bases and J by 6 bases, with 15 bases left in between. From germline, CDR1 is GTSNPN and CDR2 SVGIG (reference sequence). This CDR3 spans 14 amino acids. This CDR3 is CAWSVRDNRCEQYF. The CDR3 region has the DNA TGTGCCTGGAGTGTACGAGACAACCGCTGCGAGCAGTACTTC.

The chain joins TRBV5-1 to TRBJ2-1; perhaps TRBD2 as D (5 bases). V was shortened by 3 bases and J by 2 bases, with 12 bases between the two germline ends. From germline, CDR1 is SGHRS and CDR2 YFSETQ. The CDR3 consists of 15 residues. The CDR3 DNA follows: TGCGCCAGCAGCTCACTAGATCCCACCTACAATGAGCAGTTCTTC. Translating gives CASSSLDPTYNEQFF.

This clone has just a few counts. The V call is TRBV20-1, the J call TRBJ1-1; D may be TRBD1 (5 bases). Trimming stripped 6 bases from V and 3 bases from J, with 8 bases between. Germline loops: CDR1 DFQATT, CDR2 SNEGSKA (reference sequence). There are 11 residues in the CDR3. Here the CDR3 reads CSARVYTEAFF. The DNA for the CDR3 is TGCAGTGCCAGGGTGTACACTGAAGCTTTCTTT.

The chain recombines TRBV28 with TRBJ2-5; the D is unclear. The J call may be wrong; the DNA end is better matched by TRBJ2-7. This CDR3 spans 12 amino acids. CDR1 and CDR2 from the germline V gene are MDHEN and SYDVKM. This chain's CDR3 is CASSPTHYEQYF. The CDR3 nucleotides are TGTGCCAGCAGCCCCACCCACTACGAGCAGTACTTC.

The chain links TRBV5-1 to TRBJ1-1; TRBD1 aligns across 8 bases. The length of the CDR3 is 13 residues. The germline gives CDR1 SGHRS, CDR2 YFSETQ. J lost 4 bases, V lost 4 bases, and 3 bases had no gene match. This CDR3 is CASSTGTGTEAFF. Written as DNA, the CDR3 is TGCGCCAGCAGCACCGGGACAGGCACTGAAGCTTTCTTT.

The CDR3, as DNA: TGTGCCAGCGCTCGGGTTCCCTACGAGCAGTACTTC. Translating gives CASARVPYEQYF. The chain combines TRBV6-5 with TRBJ2-7; D gene ambiguous. V gave up 8 bases and J gave up 2 bases, with 10 bases separating them. The CDR3 covers 12 residues. Per the germline V gene, CDR1 is MNHEY and CDR2 is SVGAGI.